This T cell receptor (beta chain) was sequenced for a study of read filtering for tumor transcriptome and immune sequencing. Overall study findings and caveats: Correlation between methods rose after single-read clonotypes were removed.

The library was built from about 370 ng RNA with molecular barcoded adaptors for alpha/delta and beta/gamma chains. TCRdb fed the reads into MiXCR, producing one record per CDR3 protein. The repertoire holds 85,000 to 100,000 distinct CDR3 sequences, with roughly 21% as singletons. This clonotype has a handful of counts. The antigen is undetermined. At the time of active disease, bone marrow was collected from every patient. The J segment lost 2 bases and the V segment lost 0 bases, leaving 8 bases of the junction unmatched. This CDR3 comprises 17 residues. CDR1 is LGHNA, CDR2 YNFKEQ, per germline. The gene calls are TRBV4-2 and TRBJ2-7, with 9 bases aligning to TRBD2. The sequenced sample was a population of CD138-negative cells sorted from bone marrow. This sequence was found in a donor at least 40 years old with multiple myeloma. Here the CDR3 DNA reads TGTGCCAGCAGCCAAGAGAGGGGGCAGCGGGGGGCCTACGAGCAGTACTTC. Translating it yields CASSQERGQRGAYEQYF.